This T cell receptor (beta chain) was observed in a study of shared clonotypes between healthy human individuals. Selected positively for CCR7 and CD45RO-negative, naive CD8 cells excluded terminally differentiated effector memory CD45RA+ cells. In this sample, this clone turned up once. Measured with immunoSEQ multiplex PCR; TCRdb has only the in-frame clones, and not every one. This sample has hundreds of thousands of clones, with roughly 98% found just once. The CDR3 has 15 amino acids. Germline V gives CDR1 SGHDN, CDR2 FVKESK. With 6 bases removed from V and 1 base from J, the gap between germline ends came to 16 bases.

The rearrangement uses TRBV14 and TRBJ2-7; D assignment may be TRBD1 or TRBD2 (5 bases each). The specimen sequenced was naive CD8+ T cells sorted from blood. The TCR was taken from a young man in good health. The CDR3 loop reads CASSPIGTESYEQYF. For the CDR3, the DNA is TGTGCCAGCAGTCCTATCGGGACGGAATCCTACGAGCAGTACTTC.